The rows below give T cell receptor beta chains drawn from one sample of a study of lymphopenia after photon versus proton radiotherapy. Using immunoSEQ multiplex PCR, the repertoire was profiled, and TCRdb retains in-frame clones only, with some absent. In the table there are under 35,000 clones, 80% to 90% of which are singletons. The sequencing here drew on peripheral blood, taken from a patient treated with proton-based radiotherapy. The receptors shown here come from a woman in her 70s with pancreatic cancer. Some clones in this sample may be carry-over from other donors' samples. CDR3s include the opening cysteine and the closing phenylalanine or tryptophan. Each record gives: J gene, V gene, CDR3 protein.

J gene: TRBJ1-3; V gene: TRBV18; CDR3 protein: CAIDSGNTIYF
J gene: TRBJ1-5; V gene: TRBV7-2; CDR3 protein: CASSLGGRVGDQPQHF
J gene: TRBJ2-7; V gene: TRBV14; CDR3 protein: CASSQGGRDPSYF
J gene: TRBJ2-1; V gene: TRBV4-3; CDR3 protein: CASSQGVGEGLEQFF
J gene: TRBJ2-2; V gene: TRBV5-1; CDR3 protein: CASSLDLRSPGELFF
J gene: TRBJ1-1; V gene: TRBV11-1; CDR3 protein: CASSALLETEAFF
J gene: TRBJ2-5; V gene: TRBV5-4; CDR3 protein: CASSGRTSGGETQYF
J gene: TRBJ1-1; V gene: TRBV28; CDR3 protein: CASSQRGWTGGTEAFF
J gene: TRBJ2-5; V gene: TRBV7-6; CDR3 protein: CASSRRHGGGETQYF
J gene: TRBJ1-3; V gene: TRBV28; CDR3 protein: CASSFLGGSPGNTIYF
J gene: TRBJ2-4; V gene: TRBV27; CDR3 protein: CASSPQTSGVAKNIQYF
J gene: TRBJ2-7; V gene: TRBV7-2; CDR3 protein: CASSLGAGVYDEQYF
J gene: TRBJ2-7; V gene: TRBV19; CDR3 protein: CATRSGTGGYGSYEQYF
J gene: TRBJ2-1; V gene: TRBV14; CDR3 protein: CASSLSTGHGYNEQFF
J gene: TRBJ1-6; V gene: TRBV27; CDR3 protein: CASRTTPSSYNSPLHF
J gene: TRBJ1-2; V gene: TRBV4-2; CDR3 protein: CASSQLGGRADYGYTF
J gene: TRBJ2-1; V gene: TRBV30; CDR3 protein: CAWSVVPTGVSYNEQFF
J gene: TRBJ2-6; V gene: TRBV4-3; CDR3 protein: CASSARTGLAGSSGANVLTF
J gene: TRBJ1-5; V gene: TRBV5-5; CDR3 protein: CASSEYSNQPQHF
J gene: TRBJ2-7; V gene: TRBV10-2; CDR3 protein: CASSEWRRDEQYF
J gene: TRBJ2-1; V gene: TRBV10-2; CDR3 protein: CASSEVSYNEQFF
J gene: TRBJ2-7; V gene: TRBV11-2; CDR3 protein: CASSSVGQSSYEQYF
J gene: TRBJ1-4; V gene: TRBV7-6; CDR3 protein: CASSLIAGPGEKLFF
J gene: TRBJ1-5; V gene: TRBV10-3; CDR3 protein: CAISGTGEVFQPQHF
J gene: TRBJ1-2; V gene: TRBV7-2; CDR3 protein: CASSLAVQGYGYTF
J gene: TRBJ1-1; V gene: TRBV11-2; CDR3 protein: CASSGFRAFF
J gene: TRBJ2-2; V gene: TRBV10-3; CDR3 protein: CAINTGEGNTGELFF
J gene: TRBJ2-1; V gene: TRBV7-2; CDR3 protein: CASSLDSGPPYNEQFF
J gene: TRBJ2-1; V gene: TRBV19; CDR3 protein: CASSPPPGLAAFYGGNEQFF
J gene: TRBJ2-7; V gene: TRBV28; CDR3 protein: CASLGAGGSYEQYF
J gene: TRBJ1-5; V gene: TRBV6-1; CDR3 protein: CASRDNNQPQHF
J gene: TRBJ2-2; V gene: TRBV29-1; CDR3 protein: CSVVGSGDTGELFF
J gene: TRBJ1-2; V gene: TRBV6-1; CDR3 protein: CASSQGANYGYTF
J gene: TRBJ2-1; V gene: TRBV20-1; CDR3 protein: CSAWSNGEQFF
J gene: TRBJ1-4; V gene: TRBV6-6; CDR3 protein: CATKTGFAGEKLFF
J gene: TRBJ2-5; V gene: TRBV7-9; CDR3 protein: CASSTGGQGGSQETQYF
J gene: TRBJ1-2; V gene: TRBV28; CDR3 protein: CASSSRISTGGAEGYTF
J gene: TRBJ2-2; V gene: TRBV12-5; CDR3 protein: CASGQTLGQGNTGELFF
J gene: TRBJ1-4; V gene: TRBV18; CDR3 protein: CASSPRQGTEEKLFF
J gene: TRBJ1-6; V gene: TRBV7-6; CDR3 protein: CASSLEPAGSSYNSPLHF
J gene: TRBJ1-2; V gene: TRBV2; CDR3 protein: CAGTRQGAYGYTF
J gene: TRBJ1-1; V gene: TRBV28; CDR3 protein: CASSPRGRAEAFF
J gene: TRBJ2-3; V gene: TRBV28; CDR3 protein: CASSLYQGAPSTDTQYF
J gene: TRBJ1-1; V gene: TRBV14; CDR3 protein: CASSHRRDTAEAFF
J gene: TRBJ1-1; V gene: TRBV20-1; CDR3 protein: CSATQDFEAFF
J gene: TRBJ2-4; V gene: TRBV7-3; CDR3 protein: CASSSDRDTNIQYF
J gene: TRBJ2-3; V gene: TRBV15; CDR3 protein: CATSRGLAEVDTQYF
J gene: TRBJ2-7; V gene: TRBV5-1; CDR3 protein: CASSLDTGLSYEQYF
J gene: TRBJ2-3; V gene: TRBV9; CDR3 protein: CASSVGDLSTDTQYF
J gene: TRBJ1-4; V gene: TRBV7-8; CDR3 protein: CASSLKRGVEEKLFF
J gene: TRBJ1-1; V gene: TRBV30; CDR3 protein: CAWTGQSGTEAFF
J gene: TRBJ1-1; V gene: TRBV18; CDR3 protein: CASSPRQLNTEAFF
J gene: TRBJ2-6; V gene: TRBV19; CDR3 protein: CASTSRGAGANVLTF
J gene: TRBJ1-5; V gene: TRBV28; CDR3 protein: CASTVGIYSNQPQHF
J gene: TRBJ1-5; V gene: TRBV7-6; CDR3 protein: CASSLGPGINNQPQHF
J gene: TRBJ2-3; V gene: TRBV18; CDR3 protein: CASSSDLSTDTQYF
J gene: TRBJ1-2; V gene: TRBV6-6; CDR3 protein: CASSRGGDYGYTF
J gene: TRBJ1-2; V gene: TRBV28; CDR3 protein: CASSLNRDIDYTF
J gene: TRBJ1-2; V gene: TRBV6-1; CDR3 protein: CASSEADGSNYGYTF
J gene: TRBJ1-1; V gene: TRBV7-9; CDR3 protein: CASSPLGGANTEAFF